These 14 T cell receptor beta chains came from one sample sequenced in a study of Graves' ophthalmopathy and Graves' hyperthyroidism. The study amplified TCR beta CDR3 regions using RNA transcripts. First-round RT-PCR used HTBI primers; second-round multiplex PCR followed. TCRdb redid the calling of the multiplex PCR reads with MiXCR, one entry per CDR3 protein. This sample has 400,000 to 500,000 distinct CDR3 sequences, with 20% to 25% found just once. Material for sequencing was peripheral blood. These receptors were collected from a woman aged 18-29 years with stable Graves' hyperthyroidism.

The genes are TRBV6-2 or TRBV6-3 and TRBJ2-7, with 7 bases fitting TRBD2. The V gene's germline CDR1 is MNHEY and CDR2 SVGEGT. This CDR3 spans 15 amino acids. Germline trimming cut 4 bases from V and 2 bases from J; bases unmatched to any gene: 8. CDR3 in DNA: TGTGCCAGCAGTTTCTCCGGGGGGAATACCTACGAGCAGTACTTC. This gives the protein CASSFSGGNTYEQYF.

CDR3: CASSLAPQRTVAGAHEQYF. As DNA, the CDR3 is TGTGCCAGCAGCTTAGCGCCCCAAAGGACGGTAGCGGGAGCCCACGAGCAGTACTTC. The V call is TRBV7-2, the J call TRBJ2-7; 9 positions agree with TRBD2. V dropped 0 bases and J dropped 5; count of bases not matched to a gene: 17. Per the germline V gene, CDR1 is SGHTA and CDR2 is FQGNSA. There are 19 residues in the CDR3.

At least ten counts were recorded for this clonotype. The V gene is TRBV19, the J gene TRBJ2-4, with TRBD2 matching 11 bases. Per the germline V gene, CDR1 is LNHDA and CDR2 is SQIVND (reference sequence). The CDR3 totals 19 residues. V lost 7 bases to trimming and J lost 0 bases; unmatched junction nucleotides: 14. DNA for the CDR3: TGTGCCAGTAATCTACTAGCGGGAGCCCCGATCTTAGCCAAAAACATTCAGTACTTC. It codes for CASNLLAGAPILAKNIQYF.

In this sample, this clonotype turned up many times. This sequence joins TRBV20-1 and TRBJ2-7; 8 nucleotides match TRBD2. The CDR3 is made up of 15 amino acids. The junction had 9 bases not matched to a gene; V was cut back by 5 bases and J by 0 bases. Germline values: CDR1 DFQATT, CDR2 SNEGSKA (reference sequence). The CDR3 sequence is CSARSGSVSSYEQYF. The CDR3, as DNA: TGCAGTGCTCGCAGCGGGAGCGTGAGCTCCTACGAGCAGTACTTC.

As DNA, the CDR3 is TGTGCCAGCAGTGAACTGGGGAGATTGGGGAATTCACCCCTCCACTTT. It encodes CASSELGRLGNSPLHF. The rearrangement uses TRBV6-1 and TRBJ1-6; no clear D gene. CDR1 is MNHNS and CDR2 is SASEGT in the germline V gene. The CDR3 is 16 residues long. V was clipped by 2 bases and J by 7 bases, with 15 bases between them.

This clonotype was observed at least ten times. The CDR3 nucleotides read TGTGCCAGCAGCATGGGGTTCCAAGAGACCCAGTACTTC. Encoded protein: CASSMGFQETQYF. The chain has TRBV12-3 or TRBV12-4 and TRBJ2-5; D gene ambiguous. This CDR3 region has 13 residues. V lost 6 bases to trimming and J lost 1 base, with 9 bases between them.

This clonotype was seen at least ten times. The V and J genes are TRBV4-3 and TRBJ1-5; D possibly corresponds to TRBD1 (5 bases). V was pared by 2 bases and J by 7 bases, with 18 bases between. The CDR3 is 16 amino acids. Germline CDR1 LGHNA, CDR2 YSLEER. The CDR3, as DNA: TGCGCCAGCAGCCAAAAATTTCAGGGTGTATTCCAGCCCCAGCATTTT. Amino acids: CASSQKFQGVFQPQHF.

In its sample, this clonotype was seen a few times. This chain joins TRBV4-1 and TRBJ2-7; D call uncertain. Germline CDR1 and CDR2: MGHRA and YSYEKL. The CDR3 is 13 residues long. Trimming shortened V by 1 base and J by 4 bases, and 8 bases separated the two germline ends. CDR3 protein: CASSQGVLYEQYF. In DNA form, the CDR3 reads TGCGCCAGCAGCCAAGGGGTCCTATACGAGCAGTACTTC.

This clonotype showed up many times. DNA for the CDR3: TGTGCCAGCAGTTTATATTCCAGGGCACAAAACACTGAAGCTTTCTTT. Translation gives CASSLYSRAQNTEAFF. V and J are TRBV27 and TRBJ1-1; D may be TRBD1 (5 bases). V was cut by 1 base and J by 2 bases, with 14 bases left in between. The germline gives CDR1 MNHEY, CDR2 SMNVEV (reference sequence). CDR3 length equals 16 residues.

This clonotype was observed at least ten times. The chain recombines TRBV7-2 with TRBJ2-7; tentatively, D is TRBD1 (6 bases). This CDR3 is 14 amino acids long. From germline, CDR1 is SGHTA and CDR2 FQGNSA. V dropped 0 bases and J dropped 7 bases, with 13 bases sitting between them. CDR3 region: CASSLALKGVEQYF. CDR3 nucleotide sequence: TGTGCCAGCAGCTTAGCGCTAAAGGGGGTGGAGCAGTACTTC. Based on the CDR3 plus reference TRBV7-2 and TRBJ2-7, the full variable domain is GAGVSQSPSNKVTEKGKDVELRCDPISGHTALYWYRQSLGQGLEFLIYFQGNSAPDKSGLPSDRFSAERTGGSVSTLTIQRTQQEDSAVYLCASSLALKGVEQYFGPGTRLTVT.

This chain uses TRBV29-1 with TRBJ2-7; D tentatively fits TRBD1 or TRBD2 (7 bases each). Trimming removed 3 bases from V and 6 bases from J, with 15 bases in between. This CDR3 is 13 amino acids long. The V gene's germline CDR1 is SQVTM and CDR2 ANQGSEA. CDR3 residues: CSVESVRGGEQYF. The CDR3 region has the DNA TGCAGCGTTGAGTCCGTCAGGGGGGGCGAGCAGTACTTC.

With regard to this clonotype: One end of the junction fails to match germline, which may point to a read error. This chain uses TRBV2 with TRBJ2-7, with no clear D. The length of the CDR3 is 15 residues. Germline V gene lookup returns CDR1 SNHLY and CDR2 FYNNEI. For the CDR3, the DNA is TGTGCTAGCAGTGATCACCATGGATCCCTCCACGAGCAGTACTTC. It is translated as CASSDHHGSLHEQYF.

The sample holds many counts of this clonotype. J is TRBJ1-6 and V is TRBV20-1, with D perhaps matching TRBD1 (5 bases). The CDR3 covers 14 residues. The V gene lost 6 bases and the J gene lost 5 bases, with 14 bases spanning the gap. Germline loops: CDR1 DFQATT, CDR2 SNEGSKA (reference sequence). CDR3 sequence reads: CSAPKGRNNSPLHF. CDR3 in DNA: TGCAGTGCACCGAAGGGGAGGAATAATTCACCCCTCCACTTT.

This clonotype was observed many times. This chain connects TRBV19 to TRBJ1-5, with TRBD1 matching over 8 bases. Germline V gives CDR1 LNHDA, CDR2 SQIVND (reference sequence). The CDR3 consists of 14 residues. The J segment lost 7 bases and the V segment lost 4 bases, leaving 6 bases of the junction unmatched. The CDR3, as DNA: TGTGCCAGTAGTACTCAGGGGGCCGGGCAGCCCCAGCATTTT. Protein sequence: CASSTQGAGQPQHF. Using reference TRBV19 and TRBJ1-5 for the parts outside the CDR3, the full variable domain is DGGITQSPKYLFRKEGQNVTLSCEQNLNHDAMYWYRQDPGQGLRLIYYSQIVNDFQKGDIAEGYSVSREKKESFPLTVTSAQKNPTAFYLCASSTQGAGQPQHFGDGTRLSIL.